These 20 T cell receptor beta chains came from one sample sequenced in a study of CD8 T cells in Susac syndrome. An amount of RNA that ranged from about 0.45 to 1 ug was reverse transcribed with random hexamers. TCRdb reprocessed the immunoSEQ multiplex PCR reads with MiXCR, giving one entry per CDR3 protein. The sample carries 200,000 to 300,000 distinct CDR3 sequences, around 93% recorded once. The sequencing sample was made of CD4+ T cells from PBMCs. The receptor source for this set is a human donor with multiple sclerosis.

The rearrangement joins TRBV5-6 to TRBJ1-4; 7 positions agree with TRBD1. This CDR3 has 14 amino acids. CDR1 is SGHDT and CDR2 is YYEEEE in the germline V gene. V gave up 3 bases and J gave up 7 bases; unmatched junction bases: 6. Here the CDR3 DNA reads TGTGCCAGCAGCTGGACAGGCCTTGGTGAAAAACTGTTTTTT. Protein product: CASSWTGLGEKLFF.

This chain uses TRBV2 with TRBJ2-3, with a tentative D call TRBD1 (6 bases). Trimming removed 11 bases from V and 0 bases from J, with 15 bases in between. This CDR3 has 14 amino acids. CDR1 SNHLY and CDR2 FYNNEI come from the germline V gene. The DNA of the CDR3 is TGTGCCGGCCAACAGGGTGCTAGCACAGATACGCAGTATTTT. Protein product: CAGQQGASTDTQYF.

V and J are TRBV7-2 and TRBJ2-3, with TRBD2 matching 8 bases. The CDR3 contains 13 residues. The V gene end was trimmed by 2 bases and the J gene end by 8 bases; junction bases not matched to a gene: 3. Looked up from germline, CDR1 is SGHTA and CDR2 is FQGNSA. The chain's CDR3 is CASSLRSGGTQYF. The CDR3 DNA sequence: TGTGCCAGCAGCTTACGCAGCGGGGGTACGCAGTATTTT.

CDR3 coding DNA: TGTGCCAGCAGCGGGTCCTCGGGCTATGGCTACACCTTC. Protein sequence: CASSGSSGYGYTF. V usage is TRBV5-6 and J usage is TRBJ1-2, with no clear D. CDR1 and CDR2 from the germline V gene are SGHDT and YYEEEE. Trimming pared 4 bases from V and 4 bases from J, leaving 11 bases between. The CDR3 has 13 amino acids.

The V gene is TRBV6-5, the J gene TRBJ1-1, with D possibly matching TRBD1 (5 bases). Germline CDR1 and CDR2: MNHEY and SVGAGI. V lost 1 base, J lost 0 bases, and 9 bases lay in between. The CDR3 sequence is 15 residues long. The CDR3 sequence is CASSYFGTVNTEAFF. For the CDR3, the DNA is TGTGCCAGCAGTTACTTCGGGACGGTGAACACTGAAGCTTTCTTT.

The chain is built from TRBV2 and TRBJ1-5; TRBD1 matches 7 bases. V lost 0 bases, J lost 16 bases, and 12 bases stayed unmatched. The CDR3 spans 14 residues. Looked up from germline, CDR1 is SNHLY and CDR2 is FYNNEI. Here the CDR3 reads CASSEATESGGRHF. The CDR3 DNA reads TGTGCCAGCAGTGAAGCGACGGAATCAGGGGGGAGACATTTT.

The chain uses TRBV6-1 and TRBJ2-7; 7 bases map to TRBD1. With 5 bases clipped from V and 7 bases from J, the junction kept 11 bases outside the gene matches. The germline CDR1 and CDR2 sequences are MNHNS and SASEGT. The CDR3 is made up of 14 amino acids. The CDR3 is CASSQEGAPGEQYF. In nucleotides, the CDR3 is TGTGCCAGCAGTCAAGAGGGGGCGCCGGGGGAGCAGTACTTC.

J is TRBJ1-2 and V is TRBV18; no firm D call. CDR3 size: 13 residues. Germline loops: CDR1 KGHSH, CDR2 LQKENI. The V and J ends lost 5 bases and 7 bases respectively, with 14 bases between them. The CDR3 protein is CASSYKDFAGYTF. In DNA, the CDR3 is TGTGCCAGCTCATATAAGGATTTCGCTGGCTACACCTTC.

This rearrangement joins TRBV2 to TRBJ2-1, with D maybe TRBD2 (6 bases). The CDR3 is made up of 14 amino acids. The V and J ends lost 6 bases and 6 bases respectively, with 15 bases between them. Germline V lookup: CDR1 SNHLY, CDR2 FYNNEI. CDR3 DNA sequence: TGTGCCAGCAGGGTACTGCTGGGGGGCAATGAGCAGTTCTTC. The encoded protein is CASRVLLGGNEQFF.

This chain connects TRBV7-2 to TRBJ2-5; the D gene is possibly TRBD1 (5 bases). This CDR3 is built from 12 residues. V was trimmed by 6 bases and J by 13 bases, leaving 18 bases between them. Germline V gene lookup returns CDR1 SGHTA and CDR2 FQGNSA. The CDR3 sequence is CASRPSSRVPYF. CDR3 coding DNA: TGTGCCAGCAGACCATCCTCCAGGGTTCCGTACTTC.

CDR3 nucleotides: TGTGCCAGCAGCCAAGATCGGGTCGGGACTAGCGGGAGGGAGACCCAGTACTTC. This codes for CASSQDRVGTSGRETQYF. The chain has TRBV3-1 and TRBJ2-5, with 15 bases lining up with TRBD2. V gave up 0 bases and J gave up 5 bases; unmatched junction bases: 7. The CDR3 is 18 amino acids. Per the germline V gene, CDR1 is LGHDT and CDR2 is YNNKEL (reference sequence).

This clonotype was counted a single time. V is TRBV19 and J is TRBJ1-2, with a tentative D call TRBD1 (5 bases). This CDR3 is built from 14 residues. Germline assignment: CDR1 LNHDA and CDR2 SQIVND (reference sequence). V was cut by 5 bases and J by 4 bases, with 14 bases left in between. The CDR3, as DNA: TGTGCCAGTAGTTCACAGGACCTAGGCTATGGCTACACCTTC. Translated, it gives CASSSQDLGYGYTF.

The chain recombines TRBV10-3 with TRBJ1-2; no firm D call. CDR1 ENHRY and CDR2 SYGVKD come from the germline V gene. With 0 bases removed from V and 3 bases from J, the gap between germline ends came to 8 bases. The CDR3 extends over 14 amino acids. Here the CDR3 reads CAISESGRDYGYTF. CDR3 sequence (DNA): TGTGCCATCAGTGAGTCCGGGAGAGACTATGGCTACACCTTC.

V usage is TRBV27 and J usage is TRBJ1-4; D gene uncertain. CDR3 size: 15 residues. Germline V gives CDR1 MNHEY, CDR2 SMNVEV (reference sequence). Deletions cut 3 bases from V and 3 bases from J, with 11 bases between. The chain's CDR3 is CASSFLGISNEKLFF. The CDR3 bases are TGTGCCAGCAGTTTTCTGGGGATTTCTAATGAAAAACTGTTTTTT. The complete variable domain, with remaining parts taken from reference TRBV27 and TRBJ1-4, reads EAQVTQNPRYLITVTGKKLTVTCSQNMNHEYMSWYRQDPGLGLRQIYYSMNVEVTDKGDVPEGYKVSRKEKRNFPLILESPSPNQTSLYFCASSFLGISNEKLFFGSGTQLSVL.

The chain employs TRBV4-1 and TRBJ2-2; 10 positions match TRBD1. V was clipped by 4 bases and J by 1 base; unmatched bases: 3. Germline CDR1 MGHRA, CDR2 YSYEKL. There are 16 residues in the CDR3. The CDR3 here is CASSRGQGGNTGELFF. CDR3 DNA: TGCGCCAGCAGCCGAGGACAGGGGGGGAACACCGGGGAGCTGTTTTTT.

The chain recombines TRBV2 with TRBJ2-1, with no clear D. The CDR3 loop spans 13 amino acids. Germline V gene lookup returns CDR1 SNHLY and CDR2 FYNNEI. The V end lost 6 bases, the J end lost 4 bases, and 10 bases lay between the germline ends. CDR3 protein: CASSVGSYNEQFF. The DNA for the CDR3 is TGTGCCAGCAGCGTCGGGTCTTACAATGAGCAGTTCTTC.

The rearrangement joins TRBV6-1 to TRBJ1-2, with D hard to call. From germline, CDR1 is MNHNS and CDR2 SASEGT. V lost 5 bases to trimming and J lost 0 bases, with 7 bases between them. The CDR3 covers 13 residues. The CDR3 DNA sequence: TGTGCCAGCAGTAGCCAGACTAACTATGGCTACACCTTC. Translation: CASSSQTNYGYTF.

The J gene is TRBJ2-2, the V gene TRBV7-7; no firm D call. V dropped 2 bases and J dropped 0 bases, with 4 bases sitting between them. Germline assignment: CDR1 SSHAT and CDR2 FNYEAQ (reference sequence). The CDR3 is 14 residues long. CDR3 in amino acids: CASSLRPNTGELFF. The CDR3 region has the DNA TGTGCCAGCAGCTTAAGGCCGAACACCGGGGAGCTGTTTTTT.

This chain joins TRBV11-2 and TRBJ2-7; unclear D gene. V shed 3 bases and J shed 3 bases, with 6 bases lying between them. Germline lookup yields CDR1 SGHAT and CDR2 FQNNGV. The CDR3 is 12 amino acids. The CDR3 loop reads CASSFSYYEQYF. The CDR3 DNA reads as TGTGCCAGCAGCTTCTCCTACTACGAGCAGTACTTC. Together with reference TRBV11-2 and TRBJ2-7, the CDR3 gives the full variable domain: EAGVAQSPRYKIIEKRQSVAFWCNPISGHATLYWYQQILGQGPKLLIQFQNNGVVDDSQLPKDRFSAERLKGVDSTLKIQPAKLEDSAVYLCASSFSYYEQYFGPGTRLTVT.

This clonotype was found once. The rearrangement links TRBV3-1 to TRBJ1-4; TRBD1 matches 7 bases. V shed 2 bases, J shed 6 bases, and the junction held 9 bases outside the gene matches. Looked up from germline, CDR1 is LGHDT and CDR2 is YNNKEL (reference sequence). The CDR3 contains 16 residues. The CDR3 reads CASSQTMTGWDEKLFF. The CDR3 nucleotides are TGTGCCAGCAGCCAAACTATGACAGGGTGGGATGAAAAACTGTTTTTT.